There are a few counts of the clone carrying this TCR beta chain. The germline V gene encodes CDR1 MNHEY and CDR2 SVGAGI. The CDR3 sequence is 13 residues long. V was cut by 8 bases and J by 2 bases, with 10 bases left in between. The PCR contained 60 Vbeta and 13 Jbeta primers. Sequencing was performed with immunoSEQ multiplex PCR; in TCRdb, only in-frame clones are kept and a portion is missing. The sample records 150,000 or so clones, 81% being singletons. This sample was taken from a study of cytomegalovirus exposure and HLA in healthy donors. Sequencing was carried out using PBMCs. The receptor was derived from a woman between 18 and 29 years old in good health and CMV-seropositive. The gene calls are TRBV6-5 and TRBJ2-1; D is uncertain. CDR3 amino acids: CASRLETYNEQFF. CDR3 bases: TGTGCCAGCCGCCTGGAGACCTACAATGAGCAGTTCTTC.